This is a list of T cell receptor beta chains from one sample in a study of shared clonotypes between healthy human individuals. Using immunoSEQ multiplex PCR, the repertoire was profiled, and TCRdb retains in-frame clones only, with some absent. The sample gives about 2.3 million clones, 85% to 95% of which show up once; 0.37% is in the top ten. Sequenced material: naive CD4+ T cells from PBMCs. Receptor source: a man aged 18 to 29 in good health. Some clones in this sample may be carry-over from other donors' samples. The conserved cysteine and the conserved F or W are not part of the CDR3 here. Each record gives: V gene, clone size, J gene, CDR3 protein. Rows give clone size only sometimes, using once, few, many, or a class for an expanded clone.

v_gene: TRBV5-1
abundance: -
j_gene: TRBJ2-3
CDR3aa: ASRLEEFRGPDTQY

v_gene: TRBV10-3
abundance: -
j_gene: TRBJ2-2
CDR3aa: AIRPGQGTGELF

v_gene: TRBV7-9
abundance: -
j_gene: TRBJ2-1
CDR3aa: ASSPVSGEQF

v_gene: TRBV19
abundance: once
j_gene: TRBJ1-1
CDR3aa: ASSWGRLMNTEAF

v_gene: TRBV28
abundance: -
j_gene: TRBJ2-1
CDR3aa: ASSSPRTGRETYNEQF

v_gene: TRBV5-1
abundance: -
j_gene: TRBJ2-7
CDR3aa: ASSGTGTSAEQY

v_gene: TRBV5-4
abundance: -
j_gene: TRBJ2-6
CDR3aa: ASSLAGRSSGANVLT

v_gene: TRBV6-5
abundance: -
j_gene: TRBJ2-3
CDR3aa: ASSLAFSTDTQY

v_gene: TRBV27
abundance: -
j_gene: TRBJ2-7
CDR3aa: ASSQRPGVPLYEQY

v_gene: TRBV18
abundance: -
j_gene: TRBJ2-7
CDR3aa: ASSPPGVKDEQY

v_gene: TRBV2
abundance: once
j_gene: TRBJ2-3
CDR3aa: ASEEPGVDTQY

v_gene: TRBV4-2
abundance: -
j_gene: TRBJ1-1
CDR3aa: ASSQVTGLFQAF

v_gene: TRBV9
abundance: -
j_gene: TRBJ2-2
CDR3aa: ASSASTNTGELF

v_gene: TRBV5-8
abundance: -
j_gene: TRBJ1-5
CDR3aa: ASSFRTGMQPQH

v_gene: TRBV4-2
abundance: few
j_gene: TRBJ1-1
CDR3aa: ASSHRRAVTEAF

v_gene: TRBV7-8
abundance: -
j_gene: TRBJ1-2
CDR3aa: ASSIMRGEDGYT

v_gene: TRBV20-1
abundance: -
j_gene: TRBJ1-2
CDR3aa: SALRTDGYT

v_gene: TRBV5-4
abundance: -
j_gene: TRBJ1-2
CDR3aa: ASSLGPSNYGYT

v_gene: TRBV5-4
abundance: -
j_gene: TRBJ2-7
CDR3aa: ASSPGQSYEQY

v_gene: TRBV11-2
abundance: few
j_gene: TRBJ1-1
CDR3aa: ASSLPVSYTEAF

v_gene: TRBV4-2
abundance: -
j_gene: TRBJ1-1
CDR3aa: ASSLFQDRANTEAF

v_gene: TRBV5-1
abundance: -
j_gene: TRBJ2-1
CDR3aa: ASSMVGNNEQF

v_gene: TRBV15
abundance: -
j_gene: TRBJ2-2
CDR3aa: AIPRGQGTGELF

v_gene: TRBV7-2
abundance: -
j_gene: TRBJ1-6
CDR3aa: ASSPSGSGNLPGSPLH

v_gene: TRBV5-4
abundance: -
j_gene: TRBJ2-7
CDR3aa: ASSRGGGGSPYEQY

v_gene: TRBV18
abundance: -
j_gene: TRBJ1-2
CDR3aa: ASSPSKANYGYT

v_gene: TRBV19
abundance: -
j_gene: TRBJ1-1
CDR3aa: ASTTGVRAEAF

v_gene: TRBV27
abundance: -
j_gene: TRBJ2-3
CDR3aa: ASSNLAGARDTQY

v_gene: TRBV5-4
abundance: -
j_gene: TRBJ2-1
CDR3aa: ASSPLGGNEQF

v_gene: TRBV25-1
abundance: -
j_gene: TRBJ2-2
CDR3aa: ASSELAGATGELF

v_gene: TRBV5-1
abundance: -
j_gene: TRBJ2-1
CDR3aa: ASSLYPRRDEQF

v_gene: TRBV29-1
abundance: few
j_gene: TRBJ1-1
CDR3aa: SVAETVSNTEAF

v_gene: TRBV18
abundance: -
j_gene: TRBJ2-7
CDR3aa: ASSPEGVSYEQY

v_gene: TRBV6-5
abundance: -
j_gene: TRBJ2-7
CDR3aa: ASSLRIRDPEQY

v_gene: TRBV7-3
abundance: once
j_gene: TRBJ2-2
CDR3aa: ASSLRGSGGELF

v_gene: TRBV12-5
abundance: -
j_gene: TRBJ1-5
CDR3aa: ASGLPLPGNSNQPQH

v_gene: TRBV6-5
abundance: -
j_gene: TRBJ2-1
CDR3aa: ASREDLYNEQF

v_gene: TRBV5-6
abundance: -
j_gene: TRBJ2-5
CDR3aa: ASSPGEETQY

v_gene: TRBV7-3
abundance: -
j_gene: TRBJ2-1
CDR3aa: ASSRGYSGIYNEQF

v_gene: TRBV6-6
abundance: -
j_gene: TRBJ2-3
CDR3aa: ASTIRRDTQY

v_gene: TRBV7-9
abundance: -
j_gene: TRBJ1-2
CDR3aa: ASSWQERGGYT

v_gene: TRBV9
abundance: -
j_gene: TRBJ2-2
CDR3aa: ASSAQPGPTGELF